This T cell receptor beta chain was identified during a study of shared clonotypes between healthy human individuals. Study in general: Donor ages ranged 18 to 49 years: two women, three men. Per donor, CD8 memory used one plate, CD8 naive used two, CD4 memory used three and CD4 naive used three.

In the case of this clone: Its target is not known.

CD45RO-negative cells were positively selected for CCR7, leaving out terminally differentiated effector memory CD45RA+ cells. Study results and limitations: Blood alone was sampled, and tissue repertoires likely differ.

Sequenced by immunoSEQ multiplex PCR; TCRdb stores in-frame clones only, minus some. In the table there are around 2,000,000 clones, about 95% of which are singletons. The receptor comes from a man younger than 30 in good health. Sequenced: naive CD8+ T cells sorted from blood.

CDR3 region: CAITQPGSYEQYF. The CDR3 nucleotides are TGTGCCATCACCCAGCCAGGCTCCTACGAGCAGTACTTC. This rearrangement joins TRBV10-3 to TRBJ2-7; D remains ambiguous. The ends were cut back, 7 bases at V and 0 bases at J, with 10 bases in the middle. The CDR3 has 13 amino acids. Germline V CDR1 and CDR2: ENHRY, SYGVKD.